This T cell receptor (beta chain) was sequenced in a study of naive and memory T cell subsets. The beta constant-region primer was an equimolar mix of two oligonucleotides covering TRBC1 and TRBC2. Four rounds of PCR amplified the ligated cDNA using nested alpha and beta constant-region primers plus SP2. MiXCR, applied by TCRdb to the UMI-ligation and nested PCR reads, yields one record per CDR3 protein. This sample yields 100,000 or so distinct CDR3 sequences, of which around 7% are seen a single time; around 1.6% belongs to the top ten. About this clonotype: Antigen specificity is unknown.

V lost 1 base and J lost 4, with 14 bases in between. The germline V gene has CDR1 LNHNV and CDR2 YYDKDF (reference sequence). The CDR3 loop spans 16 amino acids. Notes on the study in general: Gini index rose across naive, CM, EM and EMRA in CD4 and CD8. In naive cells, over 95% of TCR sequences were seen only once.

Four subsets defined by CD45RA and CD27 were sorted after CD3, CD4, CD8 and live/dead staining. This chain links TRBV15 with TRBJ2-1; TRBD2 might be the D (5 bases). The sequence was collected from a human donor in good health. Sequencing used central memory CD4+ T cells from blood. This CDR3 reads CATSRGVGEGYNEQFF. The DNA for the CDR3 is TGTGCCACCAGCAGAGGGGTCGGGGAAGGGTACAATGAGCAGTTCTTC. Full variable domain (rest looked up from reference TRBV15 and TRBJ2-1): DAMVIQNPRYQVTQFGKPVTLSCSQTLNHNVMYWYQQKSSQAPKLLFHYYDKDFNNEADTPDNFQSRRPNTSFCFLDIRSPGLGDTAMYLCATSRGVGEGYNEQFFGPGTRLTVL.